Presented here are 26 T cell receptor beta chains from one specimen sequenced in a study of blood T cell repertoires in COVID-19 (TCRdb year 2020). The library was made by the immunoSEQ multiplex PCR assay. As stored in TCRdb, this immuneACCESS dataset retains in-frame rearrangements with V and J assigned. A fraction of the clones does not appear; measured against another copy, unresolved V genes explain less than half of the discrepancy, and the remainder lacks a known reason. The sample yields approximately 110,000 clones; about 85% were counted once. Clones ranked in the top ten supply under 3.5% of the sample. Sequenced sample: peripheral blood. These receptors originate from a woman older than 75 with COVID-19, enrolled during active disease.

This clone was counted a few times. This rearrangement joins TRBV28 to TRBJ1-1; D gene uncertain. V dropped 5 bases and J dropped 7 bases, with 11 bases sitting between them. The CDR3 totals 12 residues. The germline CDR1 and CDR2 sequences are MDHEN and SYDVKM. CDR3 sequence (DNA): TGTGCCAGCAGTCCAACTGTCGGTGAAGCTTTCTTT. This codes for CASSPTVGEAFF.

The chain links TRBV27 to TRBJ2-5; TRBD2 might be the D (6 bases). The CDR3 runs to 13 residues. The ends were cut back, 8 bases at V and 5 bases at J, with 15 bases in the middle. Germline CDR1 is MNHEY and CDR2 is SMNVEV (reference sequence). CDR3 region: CASRRGTWETQYF. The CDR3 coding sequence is TGTGCCAGCCGCCGCGGGACCTGGGAGACCCAGTACTTC.

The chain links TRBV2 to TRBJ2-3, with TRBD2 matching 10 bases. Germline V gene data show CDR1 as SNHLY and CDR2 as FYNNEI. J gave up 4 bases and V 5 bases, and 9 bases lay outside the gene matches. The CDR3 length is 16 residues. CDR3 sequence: CASSNRGSGRADTQYF. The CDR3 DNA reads TGTGCCAGCAGTAACAGGGGCAGCGGGAGGGCAGATACGCAGTATTTT.

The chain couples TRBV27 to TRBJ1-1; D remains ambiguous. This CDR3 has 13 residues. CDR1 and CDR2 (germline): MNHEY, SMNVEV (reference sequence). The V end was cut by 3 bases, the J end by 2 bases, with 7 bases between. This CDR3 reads CASSFLENTEAFF. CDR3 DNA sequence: TGTGCCAGCAGTTTTTTAGAAAACACTGAAGCTTTCTTT.

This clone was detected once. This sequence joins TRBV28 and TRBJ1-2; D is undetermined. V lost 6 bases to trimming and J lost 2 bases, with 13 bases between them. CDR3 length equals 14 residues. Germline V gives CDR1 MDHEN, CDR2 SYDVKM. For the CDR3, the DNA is TGTGCCAGCAGCTCTCGGAGGATGAACTATGGCTACACCTTC. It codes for CASSSRRMNYGYTF.

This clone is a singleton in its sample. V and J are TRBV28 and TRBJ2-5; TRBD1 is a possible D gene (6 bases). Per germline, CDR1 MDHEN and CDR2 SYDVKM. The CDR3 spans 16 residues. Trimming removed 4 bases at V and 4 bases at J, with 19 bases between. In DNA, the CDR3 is TGTGCCAGCAGTTCTACCCTCTGGGGGCGCAGAGAGACCCAGTACTTC. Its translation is CASSSTLWGRRETQYF.

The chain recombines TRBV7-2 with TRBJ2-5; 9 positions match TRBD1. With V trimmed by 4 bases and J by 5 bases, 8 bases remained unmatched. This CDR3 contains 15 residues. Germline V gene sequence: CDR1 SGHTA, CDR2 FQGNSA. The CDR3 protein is CASSWAQGAGETQYF. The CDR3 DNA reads TGTGCCAGCAGCTGGGCACAGGGGGCGGGGGAGACCCAGTACTTC.

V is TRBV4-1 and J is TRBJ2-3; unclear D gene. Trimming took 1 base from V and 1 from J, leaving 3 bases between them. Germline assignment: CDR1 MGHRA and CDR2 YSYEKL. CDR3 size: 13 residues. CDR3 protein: CASSQAGTDTQYF. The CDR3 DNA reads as TGCGCCAGCAGCCAAGCTGGCACAGATACGCAGTATTTT.

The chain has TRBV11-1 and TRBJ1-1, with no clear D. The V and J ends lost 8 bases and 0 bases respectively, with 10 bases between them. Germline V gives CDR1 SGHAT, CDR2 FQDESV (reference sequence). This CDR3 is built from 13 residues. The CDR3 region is CASGYTLNTEAFF. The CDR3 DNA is TGTGCCAGCGGCTATACACTGAACACTGAAGCTTTCTTT.

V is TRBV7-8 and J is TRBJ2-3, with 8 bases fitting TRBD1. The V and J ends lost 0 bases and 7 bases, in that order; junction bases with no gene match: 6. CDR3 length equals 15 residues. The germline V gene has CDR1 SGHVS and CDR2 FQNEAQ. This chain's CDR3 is CASSLAGQGPNTQYF. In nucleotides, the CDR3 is TGTGCCAGCAGCTTAGCTGGACAGGGACCAAATACGCAGTATTTT.

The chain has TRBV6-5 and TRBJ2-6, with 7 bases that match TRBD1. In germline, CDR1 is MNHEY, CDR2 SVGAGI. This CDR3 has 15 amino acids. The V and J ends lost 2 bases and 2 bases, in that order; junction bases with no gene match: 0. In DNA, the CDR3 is TGTGCCAGCAGTTACGACAGGGCTGGGGCCAACGTCCTGACTTTC. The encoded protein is CASSYDRAGANVLTF.

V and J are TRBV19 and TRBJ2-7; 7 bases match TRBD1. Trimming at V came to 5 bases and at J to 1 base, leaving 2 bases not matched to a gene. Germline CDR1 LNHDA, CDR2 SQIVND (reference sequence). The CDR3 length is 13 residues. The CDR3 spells CASSPTGSYEQYF. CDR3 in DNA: TGTGCCAGTAGTCCGACAGGGTCCTACGAGCAGTACTTC.

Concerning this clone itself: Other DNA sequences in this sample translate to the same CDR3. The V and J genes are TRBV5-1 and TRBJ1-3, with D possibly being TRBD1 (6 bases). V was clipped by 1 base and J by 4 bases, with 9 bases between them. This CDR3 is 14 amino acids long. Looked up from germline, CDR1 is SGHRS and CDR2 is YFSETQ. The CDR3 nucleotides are TGCGCCAGCAGCTTGACAGGGTACGGAAACACCATATATTTT. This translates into CASSLTGYGNTIYF.

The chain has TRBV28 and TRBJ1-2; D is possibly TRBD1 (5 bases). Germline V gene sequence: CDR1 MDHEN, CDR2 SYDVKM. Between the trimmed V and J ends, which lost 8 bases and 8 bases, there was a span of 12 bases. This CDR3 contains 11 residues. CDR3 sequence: CASLRGVGYTF. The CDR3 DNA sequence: TGTGCCAGCCTTCGGGGGGTCGGCTACACCTTC.

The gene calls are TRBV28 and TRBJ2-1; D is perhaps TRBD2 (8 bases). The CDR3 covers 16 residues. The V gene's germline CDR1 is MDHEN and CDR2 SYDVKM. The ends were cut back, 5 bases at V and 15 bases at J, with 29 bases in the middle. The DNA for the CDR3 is TGTGCCAGCAGTCTAGCATGGACAGGCACCGGGACTAGGCTGTTCTTC. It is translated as CASSLAWTGTGTRLFF.

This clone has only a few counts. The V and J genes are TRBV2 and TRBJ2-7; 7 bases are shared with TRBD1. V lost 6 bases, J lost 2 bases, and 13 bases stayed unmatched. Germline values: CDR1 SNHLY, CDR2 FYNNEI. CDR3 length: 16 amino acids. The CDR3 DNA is TGTGCCAGCAGAGGGACAGTTGGACTTACCCCCTACGAGCAGTACTTC. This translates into CASRGTVGLTPYEQYF.

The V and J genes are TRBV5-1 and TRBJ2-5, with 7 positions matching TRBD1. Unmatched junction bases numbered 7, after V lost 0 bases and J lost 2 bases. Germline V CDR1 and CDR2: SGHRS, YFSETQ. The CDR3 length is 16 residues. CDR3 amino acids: CASSLGTWDRQETQYF. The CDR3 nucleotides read TGCGCCAGCAGCTTGGGGACTTGGGACAGACAAGAGACCCAGTACTTC.

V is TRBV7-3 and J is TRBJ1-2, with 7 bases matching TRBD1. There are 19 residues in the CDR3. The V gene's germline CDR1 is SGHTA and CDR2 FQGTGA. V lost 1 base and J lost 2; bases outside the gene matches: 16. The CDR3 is CASSLSPRGLSKGNYGYTF. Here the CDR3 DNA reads TGTGCCAGCAGCTTAAGCCCGAGGGGGCTTTCAAAGGGGAACTATGGCTACACCTTC.

CDR3 coding DNA: TGCGCCAGCAGCCAAGATGAGGCCGGCTCTGGAAACACCATATATTTT. Protein product: CASSQDEAGSGNTIYF. The chain uses TRBV4-3 and TRBJ1-3; D remains unclear. This CDR3 is built from 16 residues. Per germline, CDR1 LGHNA and CDR2 YSLEER. Between the trimmed V and J ends, which lost 0 bases and 0 bases, there was a span of 9 bases.

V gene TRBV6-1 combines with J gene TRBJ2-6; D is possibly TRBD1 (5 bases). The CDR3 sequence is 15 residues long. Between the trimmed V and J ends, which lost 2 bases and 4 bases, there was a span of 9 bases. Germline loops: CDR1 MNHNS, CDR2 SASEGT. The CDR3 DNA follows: TGTGCCAGCAGTGAATACAGGCACGGGGCCAACGTCCTGACTTTC. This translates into CASSEYRHGANVLTF.

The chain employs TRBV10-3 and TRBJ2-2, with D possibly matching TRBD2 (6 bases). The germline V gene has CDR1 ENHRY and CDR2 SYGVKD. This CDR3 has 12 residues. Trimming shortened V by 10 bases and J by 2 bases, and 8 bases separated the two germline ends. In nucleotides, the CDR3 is TGTGCCAGGGGGGAAAACACCGGGGAGCTGTTTTTT. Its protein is CARGENTGELFF.

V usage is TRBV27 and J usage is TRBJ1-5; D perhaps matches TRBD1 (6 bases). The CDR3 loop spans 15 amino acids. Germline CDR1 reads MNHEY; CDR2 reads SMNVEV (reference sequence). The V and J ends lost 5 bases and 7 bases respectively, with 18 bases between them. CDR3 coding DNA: TGTGCCAGCAGTCCGTTATTTACAGGGACCCAGCCCCAGCATTTT. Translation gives CASSPLFTGTQPQHF.

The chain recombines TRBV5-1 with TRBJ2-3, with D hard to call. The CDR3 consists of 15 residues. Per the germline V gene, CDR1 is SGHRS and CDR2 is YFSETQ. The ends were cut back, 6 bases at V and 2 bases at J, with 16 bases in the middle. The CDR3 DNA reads TGCGCCAGCACGGTCTCGGAGCCCCTCACAGATACGCAGTATTTT. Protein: CASTVSEPLTDTQYF.

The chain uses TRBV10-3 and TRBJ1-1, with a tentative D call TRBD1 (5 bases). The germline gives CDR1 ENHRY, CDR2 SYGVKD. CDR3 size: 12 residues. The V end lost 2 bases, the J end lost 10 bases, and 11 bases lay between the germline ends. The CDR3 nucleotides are TGTGCCATCAGTGAGGGGGCCCTGCCAGCTTTCTTT. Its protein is CAISEGALPAFF.

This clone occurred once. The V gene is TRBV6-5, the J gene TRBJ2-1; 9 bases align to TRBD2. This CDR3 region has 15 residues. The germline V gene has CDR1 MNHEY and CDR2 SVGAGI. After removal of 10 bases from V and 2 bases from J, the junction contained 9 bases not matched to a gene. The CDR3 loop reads CATKLAGATYNEQFF. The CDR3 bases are TGTGCCACCAAATTAGCGGGAGCCACCTACAATGAGCAGTTCTTC.

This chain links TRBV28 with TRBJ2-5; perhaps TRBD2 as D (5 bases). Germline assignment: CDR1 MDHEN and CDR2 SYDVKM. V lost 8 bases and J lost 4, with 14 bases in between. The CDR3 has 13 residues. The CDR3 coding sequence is TGTGCCAGCGGTCGGGCTAGCCCAGAGACCCAGTACTTC. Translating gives CASGRASPETQYF.